The next 15 T cell receptor beta chains were all read from a single sample in a study of shared clonotypes between healthy human individuals. It was CD45RO-negative cells, positively selected for CCR7, that made up naive CD8 cells, with terminally differentiated effector memory CD45RA+ cells excluded. Some clones are missing from TCRdb's copy, which holds only in-frame ones; the method was immunoSEQ multiplex PCR. This sample has about 2,100,000 clones, with approximately 94% found just once. The specimen was naive CD8+ T cells from PBMCs. The receptors were sampled from a man aged 18-30 years in good health. Some clones in this sample may be carry-over from other donors' samples.

The rearrangement links TRBV27 to TRBJ2-1, with 7 nucleotides matching TRBD2. Germline CDR1 and CDR2: MNHEY and SMNVEV (reference sequence). The CDR3 length is 14 residues. V gave up 6 bases and J gave up 0 bases; unmatched junction bases: 2. The CDR3 DNA reads as TGTGCCAGCAGGTGGGGGGGCTCCTACAATGAGCAGTTCTTC. As protein: CASRWGGSYNEQFF.

The CDR3 here is CASSPPTEQFF. CDR3 coding DNA: TGTGCCAGCAGCCCCCCGACAGAGCAGTTCTTC. This chain uses TRBV7-9 with TRBJ2-1; D not resolved. The CDR3 covers 11 residues. Germline CDR1 SEHNR, CDR2 FQNEAQ (reference sequence). V lost 5 bases, J lost 10 bases, and 9 bases lay in between.

V is TRBV19 and J is TRBJ1-1; 7 bases are a match to TRBD1. Germline V gene sequence: CDR1 LNHDA, CDR2 SQIVND (reference sequence). The CDR3 is 14 residues long. CDR3 protein: CASKGQGGNTEAFF. In nucleotides, the CDR3 is TGTGCGTCAAAGGGCCAGGGGGGGAACACTGAAGCTTTCTTT.

The chain links TRBV4-2 to TRBJ2-1; D call uncertain. The germline gives CDR1 LGHNA, CDR2 YNFKEQ. V was trimmed by 3 bases and J by 9 bases, leaving 9 bases between them. The CDR3 runs 12 residues. This CDR3 is CASSHPISEQFF. As DNA, the CDR3 is TGTGCCAGCAGCCATCCAATCAGTGAGCAGTTCTTC.

As concerns this clone: A much more abundant neighbour one base away suggests this may be a read error. The chain uses TRBV6-6 and TRBJ2-7; D is perhaps TRBD1 (6 bases). Germline CDR1 reads MNHNY; CDR2 reads SVGAGI (reference sequence). The CDR3 has 13 residues. V lost 4 bases to trimming and J lost 2 bases, with 9 bases between them. CDR3 DNA sequence: TGTGCCAGCAGTTTCGGACAGCCCTACGAGCAGTACTTC. Amino acid sequence: CASSFGQPYEQYF.

The chain joins TRBV2 to TRBJ2-7; weak D call: TRBD1 (6 bases). V lost 6 bases and J 5 bases, leaving 8 bases between the germline ends. Germline loops: CDR1 SNHLY, CDR2 FYNNEI. The CDR3 is 11 amino acids. Here the CDR3 reads CASRDSNEQYF. CDR3 nucleotides: TGTGCCAGCAGGGACAGTAACGAGCAGTACTTC.

The J gene is TRBJ2-5, the V gene TRBV6-4; no firm D call. Between the trimmed V and J ends, which lost 5 bases and 2 bases, there was a span of 9 bases. Germline CDR1 MRHNA, CDR2 SNTAGT. The CDR3 length is 13 residues. The CDR3 bases are TGTGCCAGCAGTCGCACATTTCAAGAGACCCAGTACTTC. As protein: CASSRTFQETQYF.

This chain's CDR3 is CASSLEGQGTGNEQFF. The CDR3 nucleotides read TGTGCCAGCAGTTTAGAGGGTCAGGGAACTGGCAATGAGCAGTTCTTC. The rearrangement uses TRBV27 and TRBJ2-1; D tentatively fits TRBD1 or TRBD2 (5 bases each). The V end lost 2 bases, the J end lost 6 bases, and 17 bases lay between the germline ends. This CDR3 has 16 residues. Germline V gene lookup returns CDR1 MNHEY and CDR2 SMNVEV (reference sequence).

A single count supports this clone. The chain recombines TRBV27 with TRBJ1-1; 7 bases are shared with TRBD1. This CDR3 is 17 amino acids long. The junction had 16 bases not matched to a gene; V was cut back by 5 bases and J by 4 bases. Germline V lookup: CDR1 MNHEY, CDR2 SMNVEV (reference sequence). CDR3 in DNA: TGTGCCAGCAGTCTATTACCAGACAGGGTTGGGAGCACTGAAGCTTTCTTT. Its protein is CASSLLPDRVGSTEAFF.

The CDR3 DNA follows: TGTGCCAGCAGCGTAGCTGACGGATATGGCTACACCTTC. Amino acids: CASSVADGYGYTF. J is TRBJ1-2 and V is TRBV9; D ambiguous. Germline-derived CDR1 and CDR2 are SGDLS and YYNGEE. V lost 0 bases and J 5 bases, leaving 8 bases between the germline ends. The CDR3 is 13 residues long.

This chain links TRBV28 with TRBJ2-3; D could derive from TRBD1 or TRBD2 (5 bases each). Trimming took 6 bases from V and 4 from J, leaving 23 bases between them. The germline gives CDR1 MDHEN, CDR2 SYDVKM. This CDR3 has 17 amino acids. CDR3 bases: TGTGCCAGCAGCCACTCGGCGAGGGCTGAAGGGGCAGATACGCAGTATTTT. Translation: CASSHSARAEGADTQYF.

This chain links TRBV19 with TRBJ1-5; 9 bases fit TRBD1. Germline CDR1 reads LNHDA; CDR2 reads SQIVND (reference sequence). V lost 6 bases, J lost 7 bases, and 7 bases stayed unmatched. This CDR3 comprises 14 residues. The CDR3 DNA reads TGTGCCAGTAGAACAGGGGGCGCGAGCCAGCCCCAGCATTTT. This translates into CASRTGGASQPQHF.

The chain recombines TRBV5-6 with TRBJ2-1; 7 bases match TRBD1. Germline V gene data show CDR1 as SGHDT and CDR2 as YYEEEE. This CDR3 has 14 amino acids. Trimming cost V 2 bases and J 4 bases; bases outside gene matches: 3. Here the CDR3 DNA reads TGTGCCAGCAGCTTCGGGACAGTATACAATGAGCAGTTCTTC. It is translated as CASSFGTVYNEQFF.

The genes are TRBV9 and TRBJ1-2; the D is unclear. The CDR3 length is 14 residues. V dropped 0 bases and J dropped 4 bases, with 10 bases sitting between them. The germline V gene encodes CDR1 SGDLS and CDR2 YYNGEE. The DNA of the CDR3 is TGTGCCAGCAGCGTAGCGGACGGCTTCTATGGCTACACCTTC. This translates into CASSVADGFYGYTF.

V usage is TRBV4-1 and J usage is TRBJ1-6; the D gene is possibly TRBD1 (6 bases). The CDR3 is made up of 15 amino acids. V was pared by 2 bases and J by 9 bases, with 14 bases between. The germline V gene has CDR1 MGHRA and CDR2 YSYEKL. CDR3 amino acids: CASSQIEGGTSPLHF. CDR3 DNA sequence: TGCGCCAGCAGCCAAATCGAGGGGGGAACTTCACCCCTCCACTTT.